Following are 30 T cell receptor beta chains from one sample sequenced in a study of blood T cell repertoires in COVID-19. Clones were read by immunoSEQ multiplex PCR, and TCRdb kept only the in-frame ones, dropping some. This table has roughly 22,000 clones, approximately 75% appearing once. The sequencing input was peripheral blood. These receptors all come from a woman between 65 and 79 years old with COVID-19, enrolled during active disease.

The genes are TRBV27 and TRBJ1-1; 10 nucleotides match TRBD1. V lost 4 bases and J lost 5; bases outside the gene matches: 7. The CDR3 length is 15 residues. The germline gives CDR1 MNHEY, CDR2 SMNVEV (reference sequence). In DNA form, the CDR3 reads TGTGCCAGCAGTTCGGGGACAGGGGTGAGGACTGAAGCTTTCTTT. This sequence encodes CASSSGTGVRTEAFF.

The J gene is TRBJ1-1, the V gene TRBV19; a weak D match, TRBD1 (5 bases). Germline loops: CDR1 LNHDA, CDR2 SQIVND (reference sequence). V lost 4 bases to trimming and J lost 0 bases, with 6 bases between them. There are 13 residues in the CDR3. In DNA form, the CDR3 reads TGTGCCAGTAGTAAGGGGTTGAACACTGAAGCTTTCTTT. It yields the protein CASSKGLNTEAFF.

The chain employs TRBV7-8 and TRBJ2-3; D uncertain. V gave up 0 bases and J gave up 0 bases, with 13 bases separating them. CDR1 is SGHVS, CDR2 FQNEAQ, per germline. The CDR3 runs 17 residues. The DNA for the CDR3 is TGTGCCAGCAGCTTAGCGATGGCAGTTTCTAGCACAGATACGCAGTATTTT. This gives the protein CASSLAMAVSSTDTQYF. The complete variable domain, with remaining parts taken from reference TRBV7-8 and TRBJ2-3, reads GAGVSQSPRYKVAKRGQDVALRCDPISGHVSLFWYQQALGQGPEFLTYFQNEAQLDKSGLPSDRFFAERPEGSVSTLKIQRTQQEDSAVYLCASSLAMAVSSTDTQYFGPGTRLTVL.

This chain uses TRBV7-2 with TRBJ1-5; D is uncertain. V lost 2 bases and J lost 6, with 5 bases in between. This CDR3 region has 12 residues. Germline values: CDR1 SGHTA, CDR2 FQGNSA. The CDR3 sequence is CASSLIGQPQHF. The CDR3 DNA reads as TGTGCCAGCAGCTTAATCGGTCAGCCCCAGCATTTT.

This sequence joins TRBV29-1 and TRBJ2-2; 8 bases fit TRBD2. V lost 6 bases to trimming and J lost 7 bases; unmatched junction nucleotides: 7. Germline CDR1 is SQVTM and CDR2 is ANQGSEA. There are 13 residues in the CDR3. This CDR3 is CSVVAGSVGELFF. The CDR3 coding sequence is TGCAGCGTCGTAGCGGGGTCGGTCGGGGAGCTGTTTTTT.

The rearrangement joins TRBV4-1 to TRBJ1-2; 10 bases are shared with TRBD1. Germline assignment: CDR1 MGHRA and CDR2 YSYEKL. This CDR3 is built from 17 residues. V shed 0 bases and J 4 bases; nucleotides not matched to a gene: 8. The CDR3 bases are TGCGCCAGCAGCCAAGACCGACAGGGGGCGCAGGGCTATGGCTACACCTTC. Translated, it gives CASSQDRQGAQGYGYTF.

This clone occurred a few times. The chain has TRBV7-9 and TRBJ1-4, with 9 bases matching TRBD1. Germline V gene sequence: CDR1 SEHNR, CDR2 FQNEAQ (reference sequence). V gave up 6 bases and J gave up 7 bases; unmatched junction bases: 9. The CDR3 extends over 15 amino acids. Written as DNA, the CDR3 is TGTGCCAGCAGATCATTCGGACAGGGGAGTGAAAAACTGTTTTTT. Its translation: CASRSFGQGSEKLFF.

This clone showed up just once. This chain connects TRBV4-2 to TRBJ1-6, with a tentative D call TRBD1 (6 bases). The CDR3 extends over 15 amino acids. CDR1 and CDR2 from the germline V gene are LGHNA and YNFKEQ. Between the trimmed V and J ends, which lost 0 bases and 10 bases, there was a span of 13 bases. The CDR3 region is CASSQDGRGGSPLHF. The CDR3 DNA is TGTGCCAGCAGCCAAGATGGCAGGGGTGGGTCACCCCTCCACTTT.

The genes are TRBV2 and TRBJ2-5, with TRBD1 matching 7 bases. The CDR3 runs 14 residues. Trimming removed 4 bases from V and 5 bases from J; junction bases left unmatched: 7. Germline CDR1 reads SNHLY; CDR2 reads FYNNEI. CDR3 amino acids: CASSADRWEETQYF. The DNA for the CDR3 is TGTGCCAGCAGTGCGGACAGGTGGGAGGAGACCCAGTACTTC.

The chain recombines TRBV5-1 with TRBJ2-7; a possible D gene is TRBD2 (5 bases). Germline V lookup: CDR1 SGHRS, CDR2 YFSETQ. With 0 bases removed from V and 6 bases from J, the gap between germline ends came to 10 bases. The CDR3 runs to 13 residues. The CDR3 bases are TGCGCCAGCAGCTTGGCCAGCGGAGGCGAGCAGTACTTC. Its translation is CASSLASGGEQYF.

CDR3 DNA sequence: TGTGCCAGCTCGGACAGGGGGCTTAGGTCCCAGTACTTC. Translating gives CASSDRGLRSQYF. The chain employs TRBV18 and TRBJ2-5; 11 bases align to TRBD1. CDR1 and CDR2 (germline): KGHSH, LQKENI. The CDR3 extends over 13 amino acids. With 6 bases clipped from V and 9 bases from J, the junction kept 6 bases outside the gene matches.

The CDR3 region has the DNA TGTGCCAGTAGTGACAACAGGGGGTTCTTCCAAAATCAGCCCCAGCATTTT. Protein sequence: CASSDNRGFFQNQPQHF. The J gene is TRBJ1-5, the V gene TRBV19, with TRBD1 matching over 8 bases. Trimming took 5 bases from V and 4 from J; bases not matched to a gene: 13. The CDR3 sequence is 17 residues long. CDR1 is LNHDA and CDR2 is SQIVND in the germline V gene (reference sequence).

This chain joins TRBV7-2 and TRBJ1-4; TRBD1 matches at 8 bases. V lost 6 bases, J lost 3 bases, and 6 bases stayed unmatched. Germline V CDR1 and CDR2: SGHTA, FQGNSA. This CDR3 is 15 amino acids long. Written as DNA, the CDR3 is TGTGCCAGCAGTACACAGGGGGGGGCTAATGAAAAACTGTTTTTT. Protein: CASSTQGGANEKLFF.

J is TRBJ2-2 and V is TRBV29-1, with 10 bases matching TRBD1. V lost 7 bases, J lost 6 bases, and 8 bases stayed unmatched. CDR1 is SQVTM and CDR2 is ANQGSEA in the germline V gene. CDR3 length: 14 amino acids. DNA of the CDR3: TGCAGCGCCAAAGGACAGGGGGACCCCGGGGAGCTGTTTTTT. Translated, it gives CSAKGQGDPGELFF.

The J gene is TRBJ1-1, the V gene TRBV7-8, with D unresolved. The CDR3 totals 15 residues. Germline V gene lookup returns CDR1 SGHVS and CDR2 FQNEAQ. V dropped 1 base and J dropped 2 bases, with 11 bases sitting between them. CDR3 residues: CASSLGLTINTEAFF. CDR3 coding DNA: TGTGCCAGCAGCTTAGGACTGACCATTAACACTGAAGCTTTCTTT.

This sequence joins TRBV5-5 and TRBJ2-7; 16 bases match TRBD2. CDR3 size: 19 residues. Unmatched junction bases numbered 16, after V lost 4 bases and J lost 6 bases. Germline loops: CDR1 SGHKS, CDR2 YYEKEE (reference sequence). In DNA form, the CDR3 reads TGTGCCAGCAGCCACGACCCTAGGCGGGGACTAGCGGGGGGGAGCGAGCAGTACGTC. Translation gives CASSHDPRRGLAGGSEQYV.

V and J are TRBV9 and TRBJ2-1, with D perhaps matching TRBD1 (6 bases). Trimming shortened V by 6 bases and J by 7 bases, and 14 bases separated the two germline ends. The CDR3 has 13 residues. Germline V gene lookup returns CDR1 SGDLS and CDR2 YYNGEE. This chain's CDR3 is CASTGRGRNEQFF. The CDR3, as DNA: TGTGCCAGCACGGGCAGGGGTAGGAATGAGCAGTTCTTC. Combining the CDR3 with reference TRBV9 and TRBJ2-1 gives the whole variable domain DSGVTQTPKHLITATGQRVTLRCSPRSGDLSVYWYQQSLDQGLQFLIQYYNGEERAKGNILERFSAQQFPDLHSELNLSSLELGDSALYFCASTGRGRNEQFFGPGTRLTVL.

The J gene is TRBJ2-1, the V gene TRBV5-5; TRBD1 matches 8 bases. V shed 2 bases and J 1 base; nucleotides not matched to a gene: 14. Germline CDR1 is SGHKS and CDR2 is YYEKEE (reference sequence). CDR3 size: 19 residues. CDR3 coding DNA: TGTGCCAGCAGCTTACCAGGGGGCCCGCTCGGGGCGTCCTACAATGAGCAGTTCTTC. Protein product: CASSLPGGPLGASYNEQFF.

This clone was picked up one time. The genes are TRBV15 and TRBJ1-2; 9 bases fit TRBD1. The CDR3 is 17 residues long. The J segment lost 4 bases and the V segment lost 0 bases, leaving 9 bases of the junction unmatched. CDR1 is LNHNV, CDR2 YYDKDF, per germline (reference sequence). The CDR3 nucleotides read TGTGCCACCAGCAGAGATCCCCGGACAGGGGTAGGCTATGGCTACACCTTC. Residues: CATSRDPRTGVGYGYTF.

This clone was recorded once. The J gene is TRBJ1-4, the V gene TRBV7-9, with 8 bases aligning to TRBD1. Germline CDR1 is SEHNR and CDR2 is FQNEAQ (reference sequence). Germline trimming cut 5 bases from V and 4 bases from J; bases unmatched to any gene: 6. CDR3 length: 15 residues. CDR3 bases: TGTGCCAGCAGCCAAACAGGGGGTGGTAATGAAAAACTGTTTTTT. Amino acid sequence: CASSQTGGGNEKLFF. The variable domain in full, with the rest retrieved from reference TRBV7-9 and TRBJ1-4, is DTGVSQNPRHKITKRGQNVTFRCDPISEHNRLYWYRQTLGQGPEFLTYFQNEAQLEKSRLLSDRFSAERPKGSFSTLEIQRTEQGDSAMYLCASSQTGGGNEKLFFGSGTQLSVL.

The chain has TRBV7-9 and TRBJ1-1; 8 nucleotides match TRBD1. CDR1 SEHNR and CDR2 FQNEAQ come from the germline V gene (reference sequence). This CDR3 region has 16 residues. V lost 6 bases, J lost 2 bases, and 11 bases stayed unmatched. CDR3 sequence: CASRRPGTGLNTEAFF. CDR3 bases: TGTGCCAGCAGACGTCCCGGGACAGGTCTAAACACTGAAGCTTTCTTT.

The V and J genes are TRBV5-1 and TRBJ1-3; maybe TRBD1 (6 bases). The CDR3 has 15 amino acids. The germline V gene has CDR1 SGHRS and CDR2 YFSETQ. Between the trimmed V and J ends, which lost 0 bases and 2 bases, there was a span of 9 bases. As DNA, the CDR3 is TGCGCCAGCAGCTTGGGGGCAGGGGCTGGAAACACCATATATTTT. This codes for CASSLGAGAGNTIYF. Complete variable domain (other parts from reference TRBV5-1 and TRBJ1-3): KAGVTQTPRYLIKTRGQQVTLSCSPISGHRSVSWYQQTPGQGLQFLFEYFSETQRNKGNFPGRFSGRQFSNSRSEMNVSTLELGDSALYLCASSLGAGAGNTIYFGEGSWLTVV.

This clone has just a few counts. The CDR3 sequence: CASNLIREAGNTIYF. In nucleotides, the CDR3 is TGTGCCAGCAACCTAATCAGGGAGGCTGGAAACACCATATATTTT. The chain couples TRBV11-2 to TRBJ1-3, with a tentative D call TRBD1 (5 bases). The length of the CDR3 is 15 residues. Looked up from germline, CDR1 is SGHAT and CDR2 is FQNNGV. V lost 7 bases to trimming and J lost 2 bases, with 15 bases between them. The full variable domain, its missing parts supplied by reference TRBV11-2 and TRBJ1-3, is EAGVAQSPRYKIIEKRQSVAFWCNPISGHATLYWYQQILGQGPKLLIQFQNNGVVDDSQLPKDRFSAERLKGVDSTLKIQPAKLEDSAVYLCASNLIREAGNTIYFGEGSWLTVV.

This clone has just one count. The rearrangement uses TRBV19 and TRBJ2-3; 9 bases are a match to TRBD2. V was pared by 1 base and J by 3 bases, with 8 bases of the junction left unmatched. CDR1 and CDR2 from the germline V gene are LNHDA and SQIVND (reference sequence). The CDR3 covers 17 residues. The CDR3 bases are TGTGCCAGTAGTATAGGGCGTAGCGGGAGCCGAACAGATACGCAGTATTTT. It codes for CASSIGRSGSRTDTQYF.

The CDR3 sequence is CASSPGVRGPEKLFF. The CDR3 DNA follows: TGTGCCAGCTCACCAGGAGTCAGGGGGCCCGAAAAACTGTTTTTT. The chain couples TRBV18 to TRBJ1-4; the match to TRBD1 covers 8 bases. V was pared by 2 bases and J by 8 bases, with 7 bases of the junction left unmatched. The germline V gene encodes CDR1 KGHSH and CDR2 LQKENI. CDR3 length: 15 amino acids.

This rearrangement joins TRBV11-2 to TRBJ2-6, with TRBD1 matching over 7 bases. This CDR3 is 16 amino acids long. V lost 5 bases, J lost 5 bases, and 9 bases stayed unmatched. Germline V lookup: CDR1 SGHAT, CDR2 FQNNGV. The CDR3 coding sequence is TGTGCCAGCAGCCCCTCCCGGGACAGAAGGGCCAACGTCCTGACTTTC. This encodes CASSPSRDRRANVLTF.

This chain uses TRBV18 with TRBJ2-3; D possibly corresponds to TRBD1 (6 bases). The CDR3 runs 15 residues. V lost 6 bases to trimming and J lost 0 bases, with 13 bases between them. CDR1 and CDR2 from the germline V gene are KGHSH and LQKENI. DNA of the CDR3: TGTGCCAGCTCGGGGGACATTTCTAGCACAGATACGCAGTATTTT. Translated, it gives CASSGDISSTDTQYF.

The chain joins TRBV5-4 to TRBJ2-2; possible D gene TRBD2, 6 bases. The CDR3 has 15 amino acids. CDR1 and CDR2 from the germline V gene are SGHNT and YYREEE (reference sequence). V lost 3 bases to trimming and J lost 4 bases, with 13 bases between them. CDR3 loop: CASSWGEQLTGELFF. CDR3 coding DNA: TGTGCCAGCAGCTGGGGGGAACAGCTCACCGGGGAGCTGTTTTTT.

The V gene is TRBV5-4, the J gene TRBJ1-1; a weak D match, TRBD1 (5 bases). V was cut by 2 bases and J by 2 bases, with 16 bases left in between. Germline values: CDR1 SGHNT, CDR2 YYREEE (reference sequence). The CDR3 runs to 16 residues. The CDR3 loop reads CASSFPPRAGNTEAFF. CDR3 sequence (DNA): TGTGCCAGCAGCTTTCCACCCAGGGCAGGAAACACTGAAGCTTTCTTT.

This clone was detected a few times. The chain is built from TRBV5-3 and TRBJ1-1; D is unresolved. Being an ORF, TRBV5-3 has a function that is uncertain. The CDR3 is made up of 14 amino acids. Trimming took 4 bases from V and 1 from J, leaving 11 bases between them. The CDR3 nucleotides read TGTGCCAGAAGCCTGGTAGATTGGAACACTGAAGCTTTCTTT. Protein: CARSLVDWNTEAFF.